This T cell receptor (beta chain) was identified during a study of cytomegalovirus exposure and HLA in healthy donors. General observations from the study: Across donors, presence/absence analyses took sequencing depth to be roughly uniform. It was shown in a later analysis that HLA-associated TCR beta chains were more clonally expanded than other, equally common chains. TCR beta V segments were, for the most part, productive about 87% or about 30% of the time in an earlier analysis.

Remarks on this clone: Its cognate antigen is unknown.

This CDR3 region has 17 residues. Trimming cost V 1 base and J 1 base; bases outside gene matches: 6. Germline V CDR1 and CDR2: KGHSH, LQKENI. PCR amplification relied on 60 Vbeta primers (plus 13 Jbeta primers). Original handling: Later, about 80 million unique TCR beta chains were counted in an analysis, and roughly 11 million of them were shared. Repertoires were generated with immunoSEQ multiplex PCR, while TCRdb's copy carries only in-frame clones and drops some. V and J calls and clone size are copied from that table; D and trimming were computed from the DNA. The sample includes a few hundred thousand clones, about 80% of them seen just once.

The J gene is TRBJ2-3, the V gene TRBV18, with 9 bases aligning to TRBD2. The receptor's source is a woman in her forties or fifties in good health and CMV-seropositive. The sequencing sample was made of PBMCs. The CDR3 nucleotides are TGTGCCAGCTCACCACAGCGGGGGGCGAGGGGCACAGATACGCAGTATTTT. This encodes CASSPQRGARGTDTQYF.